This paragraph covers one TCR beta chain sequence. Its antigen is currently unknown. Preparing the TCRbeta library involved the use of unique molecular identifiers. MiXCR, run by TCRdb on the PCR reads, gives a single entry per CDR3 protein. The sample has around 960,000 distinct CDR3 sequences, roughly 31% seen once. These data are taken from a study of T-cell reconstitution after alpha-beta-depleted transplantation in children. Study findings and constraints: The main origin of T-cell counts and diversity one year after transplant was newly produced T cells.

V gave up 4 bases and J gave up 4 bases; unmatched junction bases: 7. Germline V gives CDR1 MDHEN, CDR2 SYDVKM. This CDR3 is 15 amino acids long. The origin of this receptor is a boy under two years old who had a stem cell transplant for SCID, so the T cells may come from the graft donor. This chain joins TRBV28 and TRBJ2-7, with 10 bases identical to TRBD2. Sequenced here: PBMCs, mostly from graft donor cells, sampled 360 days after TCRalphabeta/CD19-depleted stem cell transplant. CDR3 in amino acids: CASSSLAGDRYEQYF. DNA for the CDR3: TGTGCCAGCAGTTCCCTAGCGGGGGATCGGTACGAGCAGTACTTC.